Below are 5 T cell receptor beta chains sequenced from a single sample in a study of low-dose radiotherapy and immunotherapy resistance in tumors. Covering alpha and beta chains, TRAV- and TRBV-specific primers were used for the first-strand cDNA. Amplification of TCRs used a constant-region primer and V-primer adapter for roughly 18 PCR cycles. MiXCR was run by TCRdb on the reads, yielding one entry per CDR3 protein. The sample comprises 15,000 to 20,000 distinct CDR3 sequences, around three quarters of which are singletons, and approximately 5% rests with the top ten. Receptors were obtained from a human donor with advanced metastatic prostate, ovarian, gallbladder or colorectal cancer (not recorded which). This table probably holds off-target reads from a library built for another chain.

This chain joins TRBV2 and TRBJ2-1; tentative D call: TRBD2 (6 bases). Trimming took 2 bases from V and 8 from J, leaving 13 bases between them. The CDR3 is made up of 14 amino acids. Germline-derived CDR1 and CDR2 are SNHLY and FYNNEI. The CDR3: CASSEIGGSDEQFF. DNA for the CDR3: TGTGCCAGCAGTGAAATTGGAGGGTCGGATGAGCAGTTCTTC.

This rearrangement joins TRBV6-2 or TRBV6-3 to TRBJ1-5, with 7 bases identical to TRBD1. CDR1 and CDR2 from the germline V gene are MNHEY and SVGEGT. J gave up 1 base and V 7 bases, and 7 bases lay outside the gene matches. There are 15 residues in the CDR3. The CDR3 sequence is CASKPQGDSNQPQHF. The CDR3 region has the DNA TGTGCCAGCAAACCTCAGGGGGACAGCAATCAGCCCCAGCATTTT.

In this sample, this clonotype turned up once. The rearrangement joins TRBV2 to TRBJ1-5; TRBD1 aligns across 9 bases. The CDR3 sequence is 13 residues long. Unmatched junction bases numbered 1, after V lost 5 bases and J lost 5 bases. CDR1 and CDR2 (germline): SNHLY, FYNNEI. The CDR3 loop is CASSRDRDQPQHF. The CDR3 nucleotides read TGTGCCAGCAGTCGGGACAGGGATCAGCCCCAGCATTTT.

CDR3 sequence reads: CASSLGVGVSSTDTQYF. As DNA, the CDR3 is TGTGCCAGCAGTTTAGGGGTGGGGGTTTCTAGCACAGATACGCAGTATTTT. The chain combines TRBV12-3 or TRBV12-4 with TRBJ2-3; D may correspond to TRBD1 or TRBD2 (5 bases each). The CDR3 extends over 17 amino acids. V was trimmed by 1 base and J by 0 bases, leaving 14 bases between them.

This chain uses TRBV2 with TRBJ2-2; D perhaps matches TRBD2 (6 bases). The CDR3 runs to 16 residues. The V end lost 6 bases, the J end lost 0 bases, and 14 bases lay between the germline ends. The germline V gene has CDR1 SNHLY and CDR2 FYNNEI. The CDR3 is CASSVEGLANTGELFF. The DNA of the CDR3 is TGTGCCAGCAGCGTTGAGGGACTCGCGAACACCGGGGAGCTGTTTTTT.